This is a list of T cell receptor beta chains from one sample in a study of T-cell reconstitution after alpha-beta-depleted transplantation in children. A single record per CDR3 protein comes from TCRdb applying MiXCR to the PCR reads. The sample holds 500,000 or so distinct CDR3 sequences, approximately 32% seen once. The specimen comprised PBMCs from the stem cell graft donor, sampled from the stem cell graft. The receptors derive from a human donor who donated a stem cell graft to a child with aplastic anemia. CDR3s include the opening cysteine and the closing phenylalanine or tryptophan. The D gene is left open where the match is weak. Not every row has a clone size; where given, it reads once, few, many or a size class.

size	D	V	J	CDR3	DNA
-	-	TRBV12-3/TRBV12-4	TRBJ1-3	CASSLVGTSGNTIYF	TGTGCCAGCAGTTTAGTCGGAACCTCTGGAAACACCATATATTTT
few	-	TRBV20-1	TRBJ1-2	CSALTGRGNYGYTF	TGCAGTGCCCTGACCGGACGGGGTAACTATGGCTACACCTTC
-	-	TRBV15	TRBJ1-5	CATSDRSNQPQHF	TGTGCCACCTCAGACAGGAGCAATCAGCCCCAGCATTTT
-	-	TRBV9	TRBJ2-1	CASSGLVVNEQFF	TGTGCCAGCAGCGGACTAGTGGTAAATGAGCAGTTCTTC
-	-	TRBV6-2/TRBV6-3	TRBJ2-1	CASSFYGANEQFF	TGTGCCAGCAGCTTTTATGGTGCCAATGAGCAGTTCTTC
-	TRBD2	TRBV20-1	TRBJ2-1	CSARRPGGPGEQFF	TGCAGTGCTAGAAGGCCGGGAGGGCCTGGAGAGCAGTTCTTC
-	TRBD2	TRBV4-1	TRBJ2-5	CASSQGTSEVETQYF	TGCGCCAGCAGCCAAGGGACTAGCGAGGTGGAGACCCAGTACTTC
few	-	TRBV6-1	TRBJ1-2	CASRFIQGLGSGYTF	TGTGCCAGCAGGTTTATCCAGGGATTAGGGAGTGGCTACACCTTC
few	-	TRBV15	TRBJ2-7	CATSRAREPLSYEQYF	TGTGCCACCAGCAGGGCCCGGGAGCCGTTATCCTACGAGCAGTACTTC
-	-	TRBV18	TRBJ2-7	CASSPRDIYEQYF	TGTGCCAGCTCACCCCGGGACATATACGAGCAGTACTTC
few	-	TRBV6-2/TRBV6-3	TRBJ1-2	CASGDYGYTF	TGTGCCAGCGGGGACTATGGCTACACCTTC
few	TRBD1	TRBV5-1	TRBJ1-2	CASSSGQVAGYTF	TGCGCCAGCAGCTCGGGACAGGTGGCTGGCTACACCTTC
-	-	TRBV5-1	TRBJ2-5	CASSFDIQETQYF	TGCGCCAGCAGCTTCGATATACAAGAGACCCAGTACTTC
few	-	TRBV7-2	TRBJ2-1	CASSQQGLPGNEQFF	TGTGCCAGCAGCCAACAGGGTCTTCCGGGCAATGAGCAGTTCTTC
-	-	TRBV7-2	TRBJ1-1	CASSQGSSTEAFF	TGTGCCAGCAGCCAAGGTAGCAGCACTGAAGCTTTCTTT
few	-	TRBV28	TRBJ2-5	CASSLTGSQETQYF	TGTGCCAGCAGTCTGACGGGCAGCCAAGAGACCCAGTACTTC
-	-	TRBV6-5	TRBJ2-4	CASSYSFYGSSAKNIQYF	TGTGCCAGCAGTTACTCGTTTTACGGGAGCTCAGCCAAAAACATTCAGTACTTC
-	TRBD2	TRBV7-8	TRBJ2-5	CASRLLANFQETQYF	TGTGCCAGCCGCTTACTAGCGAACTTCCAAGAGACCCAGTACTTC
-	TRBD1	TRBV7-2	TRBJ2-7	CASSLVGQGGEQYF	TGTGCCAGCAGCTTAGTAGGACAGGGGGGCGAGCAGTACTTC
few	TRBD2	TRBV29-1	TRBJ2-5	CSVEWLAGVQETQYF	TGCAGCGTTGAATGGCTAGCGGGTGTCCAAGAGACCCAGTACTTC
-	-	TRBV12-3/TRBV12-4	TRBJ1-4	CASQPSGGVNEKLFF	TGTGCCAGCCAACCGTCGGGGGGGGTTAATGAAAAACTGTTTTTT
many	-	TRBV12-3/TRBV12-4	TRBJ1-2	CASSPTENYGYTF	TGTGCCAGCAGCCCTACAGAAAACTATGGCTACACCTTC
-	-	TRBV9	TRBJ1-5	CASSDGRGNQPQHF	TGTGCCAGCAGCGATGGTAGAGGCAATCAGCCCCAGCATTTT
few	TRBD1	TRBV7-2	TRBJ1-2	CASSPTRGTHYGYTF	TGTGCCAGCAGCCCTACCAGGGGGACTCACTATGGCTACACCTTC
few	-	TRBV29-1	TRBJ2-1	CSVEETRSNEQFF	TGCAGCGTTGAGGAAACCAGAAGCAATGAGCAGTTCTTC
many	-	TRBV18	TRBJ2-5	CASSPTFSLFEETQYF	TGTGCCAGCTCACCAACATTCTCCCTTTTTGAAGAGACCCAGTACTTC
few	TRBD1	TRBV13	TRBJ1-4	CASSANRGTNEKLFF	TGTGCCAGCAGCGCGAACAGGGGTACTAATGAAAAACTGTTTTTT
few	TRBD1	TRBV6-1	TRBJ2-7	CASLHIGGTGYYEQYF	TGTGCCAGCTTACATATCGGGGGGACAGGGTACTACGAGCAGTACTTC
-	-	TRBV15	TRBJ1-4	CATSSYGEAGEKLFF	TGTGCCACCAGCAGCTACGGAGAAGCGGGTGAAAAACTGTTTTTT
-	-	TRBV7-8	TRBJ1-5	CASSIDVSNQPQHF	TGTGCCAGCAGCATCGATGTTAGCAATCAGCCCCAGCATTTT
-	TRBD1	TRBV2	TRBJ2-3	CASSTGTGGGDTQYF	TGTGCCAGCAGTACCGGGACAGGGGGGGGAGATACGCAGTATTTT
-	-	TRBV13	TRBJ2-1	CASPIRGAEQFF	TGTGCCAGCCCGATCAGGGGGGCTGAGCAGTTCTTC
-	-	TRBV12-3/TRBV12-4	TRBJ1-5	CASSFSDNQPQHF	TGTGCCAGCAGTTTTTCCGACAATCAGCCCCAGCATTTT
-	TRBD2	TRBV13	TRBJ2-1	CASSLLLAFSNEQFF	TGTGCCAGCAGCTTACTACTAGCGTTCAGCAATGAGCAGTTCTTC
-	-	TRBV7-2	TRBJ2-2	CASSFQMTNTGELFF	TGTGCCAGCAGCTTTCAGATGACGAACACCGGGGAGCTGTTTTTT
many	-	TRBV18	TRBJ1-5	CASSPGGGNQPQHF	TGTGCCAGCAGCCCCGGTGGGGGCAATCAGCCCCAGCATTTT
few	TRBD2	TRBV10-2	TRBJ2-3	CARPSGRCRDTQYF	TGCGCCAGACCCAGCGGGAGGTGTAGAGATACGCAGTATTTT
-	-	TRBV7-2	TRBJ2-2	CASSPQGHRAGELFF	TGTGCCAGCAGCCCTCAGGGGCATAGGGCCGGGGAGCTGTTTTTT
few	-	TRBV19	TRBJ2-1	CASSIPPGPSILDEQFF	TGTGCCAGTAGTATCCCCCCAGGGCCCAGTATTCTCGATGAGCAGTTCTTC
-	-	TRBV7-2	TRBJ2-5	CASSPRTVTETQYF	TGTGCCAGCAGCCCAAGGACCGTAACGGAGACCCAGTACTTC
-	-	TRBV27	TRBJ1-3	CASSPLRGTATFSSGNTIYF	TGTGCCAGCAGTCCCCTAAGGGGTACAGCGACGTTCAGCTCTGGAAACACCATATATTTT